One sample yielded the 19 T cell receptor beta chains listed below, sequenced in a study of blood T cell repertoires in COVID-19. The repertoire was sequenced with immunoSEQ multiplex PCR; TCRdb's copy has only in-frame clones and lacks some. In the table there are about 50,000 clones, 83% of which are singletons. Sequencing was performed on peripheral blood. The source is a man aged 35 to 55 with acute or convalescent COVID-19.

To note about this clone: At one end, the junction sequence differs from germline, possibly due to a read error. The chain links TRBV11-2 to TRBJ2-2; a weak D match, TRBD2 (5 bases). The CDR3 spans 15 residues. Germline V gene lookup returns CDR1 SGHAT and CDR2 FQNNGV. The CDR3 region is CASRERIANTWELFF. Written as DNA, the CDR3 is TGTGCCAGCCGAGAACGGATAGCGAACACCTGGGAGCTGTTTTTT.

This chain uses TRBV5-6 with TRBJ2-1; 10 bases match TRBD2. Germline values: CDR1 SGHDT, CDR2 YYEEEE. Trimming removed 4 bases from V and 6 bases from J; junction bases left unmatched: 7. The CDR3 is 15 amino acids. The CDR3 DNA follows: TGTGCCAGCAGCCGCGGAGGGACTAGCGCCAATGAGCAGTTCTTC. Translating it yields CASSRGGTSANEQFF. Full variable domain (outside the CDR3, taken from reference TRBV5-6 and TRBJ2-1): DAGVTQSPTHLIKTRGQQVTLRCSPKSGHDTVSWYQQALGQGPQFIFQYYEEEERQRGNFPDRFSGHQFPNYSSELNVNALLLGDSALYLCASSRGGTSANEQFFGPGTRLTVL.

This clone was found once. The CDR3 loop reads CASSGPTGRETQYF. CDR3 sequence (DNA): TGTGCCAGCAGCGGCCCGACAGGGAGAGAGACCCAGTACTTC. This chain joins TRBV2 and TRBJ2-5; 7 bases align to TRBD1. With 6 bases clipped from V and 4 bases from J, the junction kept 8 bases outside the gene matches. This CDR3 contains 14 residues. Looked up from germline, CDR1 is SNHLY and CDR2 is FYNNEI.

There are a few counts of this clone. For the CDR3, the DNA is TGTGCCACCAGTAACACCGAGAGGGAGACCCAGTACTTC. Translation gives CATSNTERETQYF. This chain uses TRBV24-1 with TRBJ2-5, with no clear D. CDR3 length: 13 residues. The germline CDR1 and CDR2 sequences are KGHDR and SFDVKD. The V end lost 6 bases, the J end lost 5 bases, and 12 bases lay between the germline ends.

The chain is built from TRBV6-5 and TRBJ2-1; possible D gene TRBD2, 6 bases. With 4 bases removed from V and 4 bases from J, the gap between germline ends came to 14 bases. Germline V CDR1 and CDR2: MNHEY, SVGAGI. CDR3 length: 15 residues. This CDR3 reads CASSSGTSSYNEQFF. The CDR3 bases are TGTGCCAGCAGTTCCGGGACTTCTTCATACAATGAGCAGTTCTTC.

V gene TRBV14 combines with J gene TRBJ2-1, with 8 bases matching TRBD2. The length of the CDR3 is 17 residues. Germline values: CDR1 SGHDN, CDR2 FVKESK. V shed 1 base, J shed 0 bases, and the junction held 5 bases outside the gene matches. The CDR3 DNA follows: TGTGCCAGCAGCCAAGGTCGACTAGCGCGCTCCTACAATGAGCAGTTCTTC. Its translation is CASSQGRLARSYNEQFF. The full variable domain, its missing parts supplied by reference TRBV14 and TRBJ2-1, is EAGVTQFPSHSVIEKGQTVTLRCDPISGHDNLYWYRRVMGKEIKFLLHFVKESKQDESGMPNNRFLAERTGGTYSTLKVQPAELEDSGVYFCASSQGRLARSYNEQFFGPGTRLTVL.

CDR3 in amino acids: CASSDRVRGARGEKLFF. The CDR3 coding sequence is TGTGCCAGCAGTGATAGGGTGCGGGGGGCAAGAGGAGAAAAACTGTTTTTT. The V call is TRBV6-1, the J call TRBJ1-4; a possible D gene is TRBD1 (6 bases). In germline, CDR1 is MNHNS, CDR2 SASEGT. This CDR3 contains 17 residues. Between the trimmed V and J ends, which lost 3 bases and 8 bases, there was a span of 22 bases.

This rearrangement joins TRBV27 to TRBJ1-3; no clear D. With 5 bases removed from V and 3 bases from J, the gap between germline ends came to 14 bases. CDR3 size: 15 residues. Germline V lookup: CDR1 MNHEY, CDR2 SMNVEV (reference sequence). CDR3 sequence: CASSPRSGDGNTIYF. Here the CDR3 DNA reads TGTGCCAGCAGTCCCCGGAGCGGGGATGGAAACACCATATATTTT.

The V call is TRBV14, the J call TRBJ2-3, with TRBD2 matching 8 bases. V gave up 0 bases and J gave up 6 bases; unmatched junction bases: 11. The CDR3 runs 17 residues. Germline lookup yields CDR1 SGHDN and CDR2 FVKESK. The CDR3: CASSQELGGASTDTQYF. CDR3 in DNA: TGTGCCAGCAGCCAAGAACTCGGGGGGGCCTCCACCGATACGCAGTATTTT.

The V and J genes are TRBV10-2 and TRBJ2-3; tentatively, D is TRBD2 (6 bases). The CDR3 contains 15 residues. V lost 3 bases, J lost 0 bases, and 10 bases lay in between. The germline V gene has CDR1 WSHSY and CDR2 SAAADI. CDR3 in DNA: TGCGCCAGCAGTGATGGCGGGACTAGCACAGATACGCAGTATTTT. Translating gives CASSDGGTSTDTQYF.

The genes are TRBV5-1 and TRBJ1-1; D gene unclear. V was clipped by 5 bases and J by 1 base, with 6 bases between them. This CDR3 is 12 amino acids long. The germline CDR1 and CDR2 sequences are SGHRS and YFSETQ. Here the CDR3 DNA reads TGCGCCAGCAGGAGAGGGAACACTGAAGCTTTCTTT. It translates to CASRRGNTEAFF.

The chain joins TRBV9 to TRBJ1-5, with D unclear. The CDR3 consists of 14 residues. Trimming removed 0 bases at V and 3 bases at J, with 7 bases between. Germline CDR1 is SGDLS and CDR2 is YYNGEE. DNA for the CDR3: TGTGCCAGCAGCGTAGGCCAGGACAATCAGCCCCAGCATTTT. This sequence encodes CASSVGQDNQPQHF.

The chain links TRBV12-5 to TRBJ1-6; no definite D call. The CDR3 runs 14 residues. Germline V gene sequence: CDR1 LGHNT, CDR2 FRNRAP. V gave up 6 bases and J gave up 8 bases, with 14 bases separating them. CDR3 in DNA: TGTGCTAGTGGCTTAGCCCTATTGGATTCACCCCTCCACTTT. Protein product: CASGLALLDSPLHF.

The chain uses TRBV7-8 and TRBJ2-1; TRBD2 matches at 8 bases. Germline lookup yields CDR1 SGHVS and CDR2 FQNEAQ. With 6 bases clipped from V and 5 bases from J, the junction kept 6 bases outside the gene matches. This CDR3 comprises 14 residues. The CDR3 spells CASSPAGVNNEQFF. CDR3 coding DNA: TGTGCCAGCAGTCCAGCGGGGGTTAACAATGAGCAGTTCTTC.

With respect to this clone: The same CDR3 also results from other DNA sequences found in this sample. The rearrangement uses TRBV7-2 and TRBJ2-7; a possible D gene is TRBD2 (6 bases). The CDR3 covers 13 residues. Germline V gene data show CDR1 as SGHTA and CDR2 as FQGNSA. V lost 1 base and J 4 bases, leaving 8 bases between the germline ends. CDR3 bases: TGTGCCAGCAGCTTAGTGGAGGGGTACGAGCAGTACGTC. Encoded protein: CASSLVEGYEQYV.

This chain connects TRBV11-3 to TRBJ2-2; unclear D gene. CDR3 length: 15 amino acids. Germline CDR1 SGHNT, CDR2 YENEEA. With 1 base removed from V and 1 base from J, the gap between germline ends came to 7 bases. The CDR3: CASSLVALNTGELFF. The CDR3 DNA is TGTGCCAGCAGCTTAGTTGCACTGAACACCGGGGAGCTGTTTTTT.

This chain connects TRBV11-2 to TRBJ2-2; TRBD2 matches 8 bases. Per germline, CDR1 SGHAT and CDR2 FQNNGV. The CDR3 length is 15 residues. J was trimmed by 6 bases and V by 6 bases; bases with no gene match: 9. In DNA, the CDR3 is TGTGCCAGCAGGACGGGACTAGGAGGTTCCGGGGAGCTGTTTTTT. Translating it yields CASRTGLGGSGELFF.

The CDR3 DNA reads TGTGCCAGCAGCCAAAGCGAAAGGGGTAGCACTGAAGCTTTCTTT. Encoded protein: CASSQSERGSTEAFF. V gene TRBV3-1 (or the pseudogene TRBV3-2) combines with J gene TRBJ1-1; possible D gene TRBD1, 5 bases. Trimming took 2 bases from V and 4 from J, leaving 14 bases between them. CDR1 and CDR2 from the germline V gene are LGHDT and YNNKEL (reference sequence). The CDR3 spans 15 residues.

In its sample, this clone was seen a few times. The chain combines TRBV4-1 with TRBJ2-5, with 7 bases that match TRBD2. The CDR3 sequence is 18 residues long. V shed 1 base and J 5 bases; nucleotides not matched to a gene: 16. Germline values: CDR1 MGHRA, CDR2 YSYEKL. The CDR3 coding sequence is TGCGCCAGCAGCCAAGTAAATTTGGTGGGGCTCGGGAGGGAGACCCAGTACTTC. Its protein is CASSQVNLVGLGRETQYF.